This T cell receptor beta chain is drawn from a study of cytomegalovirus exposure and HLA in healthy donors. Trimming took 1 base from V and 1 from J; bases not matched to a gene: 8. The germline gives CDR1 MNHNS, CDR2 SASEGT. This CDR3 contains 17 residues. PCR employed 60 Vbeta and 13 Jbeta primers. The repertoire was sequenced with immunoSEQ multiplex PCR; TCRdb's copy has only in-frame clones and lacks some. The sample includes 90,000 to 120,000 clones, around 85% seen only once; the top ten take about 2.3%. This chain uses TRBV6-1 with TRBJ2-5, with 8 bases fitting TRBD2. Sequenced input: PBMCs. This TCR came from a man younger than 45 in good health and CMV-seronegative. CDR3 sequence (DNA): TGTGCCAGCAGTGAAGGTCGGGGGGGGAAGCCCCAAGAGACCCAGTACTTC. As protein: CASSEGRGGKPQETQYF.